Listed below are T cell receptor beta chains from one sample, sequenced in a study of vaccination effects on CD4 cells after COVID-19. These TCRs' antigens remain unknown. Sequenced by immunoSEQ multiplex PCR; TCRdb stores in-frame clones only, minus some. The repertoire includes under 40,000 clones, about 80% of them detected once, and less than 2% sits in the top ten. This specimen was CD4+ T cells from PBMCs cultured with HCoV-NL63 spike peptides, taken after COVID-19 vaccination. Source of these receptors: a human donor who received a COVID-19 vaccine. Some clones in this sample may be carry-over from other donors' samples. The conserved cysteine and the conserved F or W are not part of the CDR3 here. The D gene is left open where the match is weak. Rows may omit the clone size; those that give it use once, few, many or a size class.

. TRBV19 once ASSIGHYLNTEAF
. TRBV7-2 once ASSLLMGNTEAF
. TRBV30 once AWSVTLQGFSQGYT
. TRBV6-5 . ASGGGVKETQY
. TRBV6-5 . ASSRQTLNTGELF
TRBD1 TRBV6-5 . GAKDRFLGNQPQH
TRBD2 TRBV28 . ASSLFSGGAYNEQF
. TRBV6-5 once ASKQRGHDGDTQY
TRBD1 TRBV28 . ASSRQGAGYGYT
TRBD1 TRBV7-9 . ASSLIGTGAGTEAF
. TRBV5-4 . ASSLENSDYGYT
TRBD2 TRBV7-2 . ASSLVGTSGGVEQF
TRBD1 TRBV6-5 . ASQDRLFDTQY
TRBD1 TRBV30 . AWSPKIGPGGGRAF
. TRBV21-1 few ANLQGACGNTIY
TRBD2 TRBV7-2 . ASSLRASGLGNEQF
TRBD1 TRBV24-1 . ATSEGQGYGYT
. TRBV11-2 . ASSHGNTIY
. TRBV7-3 . ASSLRAGNSPLH
TRBD2 TRBV2 . ASSKNGAGVRTDTQY
. TRBV5-4 . ASSLGQYQETQY
. TRBV7-9 . ASSYTVGGLGTDTQY
. TRBV15 . ATSRDYGSTNEKLF
. TRBV10-1 . ASRDGPSKNIQY
TRBD1 TRBV2 . ASRRGQGAEAF
. TRBV2 . ASSRREGTEPQH
TRBD1 TRBV5-1 . ASSQDRADTQY